These 21 T cell receptor beta chains were all obtained from the same sample, sequenced in a study of blood T cell repertoires in COVID-19. The protocol was immunoSEQ multiplex PCR, while the TCRdb copy is restricted to in-frame clones and leaves out a portion. The table includes more than 95,000 clones, over 75% detected once. Sequenced sample: peripheral blood. These receptor sequences come from a woman over 75 with acute or convalescent COVID-19.

The chain carries TRBV2 and TRBJ1-3; 8 nucleotides agree with TRBD1. This CDR3 contains 13 residues. The ends lost 7 bases at V and 3 bases at J; junction bases unmatched: 2. CDR1 SNHLY and CDR2 FYNNEI come from the germline V gene. Here the CDR3 reads CASTQGDGNTIYF. The CDR3 coding sequence is TGTGCCAGCACACAGGGGGATGGAAACACCATATATTTT.

J is TRBJ1-2 and V is TRBV7-2, with D perhaps matching TRBD1 (6 bases). From germline, CDR1 is SGHTA and CDR2 FQGNSA. With 5 bases removed from V and 3 bases from J, the gap between germline ends came to 22 bases. The CDR3 is 17 amino acids. CDR3 amino acids: CASSNPGHPLSHYGYTF. The DNA for the CDR3 is TGTGCCAGCAGCAACCCGGGACACCCTCTGAGTCACTATGGCTACACCTTC. Using reference TRBV7-2 and TRBJ1-2 for the parts outside the CDR3, the full variable domain is GAGVSQSPSNKVTEKGKDVELRCDPISGHTALYWYRQSLGQGLEFLIYFQGNSAPDKSGLPSDRFSAERTGGSVSTLTIQRTQQEDSAVYLCASSNPGHPLSHYGYTFGSGTRLTVV.

The chain joins TRBV12-5 to TRBJ1-3; 9 bases map to TRBD1. This CDR3 is 15 amino acids long. V was pared by 5 bases and J by 3 bases, with 5 bases of the junction left unmatched. Germline CDR1 LGHNT, CDR2 FRNRAP. CDR3 region: CASGPRDRVGNTIYF. CDR3 in DNA: TGTGCTAGTGGTCCGCGGGACAGGGTTGGAAACACCATATATTTT. Based on the CDR3 plus reference TRBV12-5 and TRBJ1-3, the full variable domain is DARVTQTPRHKVTEMGQEVTMRCQPILGHNTVFWYRQTMMQGLELLAYFRNRAPLDDSGMPKDRFSAEMPDATLATLKIQPSEPRDSAVYFCASGPRDRVGNTIYFGEGSWLTVV.

This sequence joins TRBV18 and TRBJ1-1, with 9 nucleotides matching TRBD1. The CDR3 covers 13 residues. The V gene end was trimmed by 10 bases and the J gene end by 4 bases; junction bases not matched to a gene: 7. Germline V gives CDR1 KGHSH, CDR2 LQKENI. The CDR3 bases are TGTGCCACCGCACAGGGGGCGATCACTGAAGCTTTCTTT. Translated, it gives CATAQGAITEAFF.

Only a few counts were recorded for this clone. The chain carries TRBV24-1 and TRBJ1-3; no clear D. Germline V gives CDR1 KGHDR, CDR2 SFDVKD. The CDR3 has 13 amino acids. V shed 4 bases and J shed 5 bases, with 8 bases lying between them. CDR3 sequence reads: CATSDPKRNTIYF. The CDR3 DNA is TGTGCCACCAGTGACCCAAAAAGAAACACCATATATTTT.

The chain recombines TRBV28 with TRBJ1-2; D is unclear. The CDR3 sequence is 15 residues long. The V end lost 6 bases, the J end lost 3 bases, and 17 bases lay between the germline ends. Per the germline V gene, CDR1 is MDHEN and CDR2 is SYDVKM. CDR3 bases: TGTGCCAGCAGCTCCGGTGGACTCTTTTACTATGGCTACACCTTC. Protein sequence: CASSSGGLFYYGYTF.

The chain couples TRBV4-1 to TRBJ2-7; 12 bases agree with TRBD2. V trimming: 1 base; J trimming: 4 bases; junction bases outside the gene matches: 17. CDR3 size: 20 residues. Germline CDR1 is MGHRA and CDR2 is YSYEKL. The CDR3 nucleotides are TGCGCCAGCAGCCAAGGCCCCGGGACAGGAGGACTAGCGGGGATGTACGAGCAGTACTTC. Protein: CASSQGPGTGGLAGMYEQYF.

The chain combines TRBV27 with TRBJ1-1; D not resolved. Germline V lookup: CDR1 MNHEY, CDR2 SMNVEV (reference sequence). The CDR3 runs 14 residues. V was cut by 3 bases and J by 4 bases, with 12 bases left in between. DNA of the CDR3: TGTGCCAGCAGTTTTAGAAGGGAGAGCACTGAAGCTTTCTTT. Its translation: CASSFRRESTEAFF.

The gene calls are TRBV5-5 and TRBJ2-3, with TRBD2 matching 8 bases. J lost 3 bases, V lost 0 bases, and 3 bases had no gene match. This CDR3 has 15 residues. CDR1 is SGHKS, CDR2 YYEKEE, per germline (reference sequence). Here the CDR3 reads CASSLELAVTDTQYF. CDR3 in DNA: TGTGCCAGCAGCTTGGAACTAGCGGTTACAGATACGCAGTATTTT. The full variable domain, in which reference TRBV5-5 and TRBJ2-3 provide the parts outside the CDR3, is DAGVTQSPTHLIKTRGQQVTLRCSPISGHKSVSWYQQVLGQGPQFIFQYYEKEERGRGNFPDRFSARQFPNYSSELNVNALLLGDSALYLCASSLELAVTDTQYFGPGTRLTVL.

V is TRBV6-5 and J is TRBJ2-2; 8 nucleotides line up with TRBD1. V was pared by 6 bases and J by 5 bases, with 5 bases of the junction left unmatched. CDR1 and CDR2 from the germline V gene are MNHEY and SVGAGI. CDR3 length: 14 residues. Here the CDR3 reads CASRTTGGTGELFF. The CDR3 nucleotides are TGTGCCAGCAGGACTACAGGGGGGACCGGGGAGCTGTTTTTT.

V and J are TRBV2 and TRBJ2-3; a possible D gene is TRBD2 (6 bases). The length of the CDR3 is 13 residues. Germline CDR1 reads SNHLY; CDR2 reads FYNNEI. Trimming stripped 4 bases from V and 8 bases from J, with 13 bases between. The chain's CDR3 is CASSGEVGSTQYF. The CDR3 DNA is TGTGCCAGCAGTGGGGAGGTTGGAAGTACGCAGTATTTT.

The CDR3 region has the DNA TGCAGTGCTAGTCAGGGAGGTCGAGAAAAACTGTTTTTT. This sequence encodes CSASQGGREKLFF. The V call is TRBV20-1, the J call TRBJ1-4; possible D gene TRBD1, 5 bases. V lost 3 bases to trimming and J lost 8 bases, with 13 bases between them. CDR3 size: 13 residues. The germline V gene has CDR1 DFQATT and CDR2 SNEGSKA (reference sequence).

This sequence joins TRBV7-9 and TRBJ1-4; D might be TRBD1 (5 bases). CDR1 is SEHNR and CDR2 is FQNEAQ in the germline V gene (reference sequence). CDR3 length: 14 amino acids. The V and J ends lost 1 base and 8 bases respectively, with 11 bases between them. The CDR3 spells CASSLEGIVEKLFF. CDR3 nucleotide sequence: TGTGCCAGCAGCTTAGAGGGGATAGTGGAAAAACTGTTTTTT.

The chain carries TRBV2 and TRBJ2-7; D is possibly TRBD2 (5 bases). The germline V gene encodes CDR1 SNHLY and CDR2 FYNNEI. The CDR3 contains 12 residues. V dropped 6 bases and J dropped 2 bases, with 8 bases sitting between them. CDR3 sequence (DNA): TGTGCCAGCAGGCCCGGGGCCTACGAGCAGTACTTC. The encoded protein is CASRPGAYEQYF. The variable domain in full, completed from reference TRBV2 and TRBJ2-7, reads EPEVTQTPSHQVTQMGQEVILRCVPISNHLYFYWYRQILGQKVEFLVSFYNNEISEKSEIFDDQFSVERPDGSNFTLKIRSTKLEDSAMYFCASRPGAYEQYFGPGTRLTVT.

V and J are TRBV7-9 and TRBJ1-1; D might be TRBD1 (6 bases). From germline, CDR1 is SEHNR and CDR2 FQNEAQ (reference sequence). The CDR3 has 15 amino acids. The V end lost 2 bases, the J end lost 7 bases, and 17 bases lay between the germline ends. CDR3 loop: CASSLRGDRLGEAFF. DNA of the CDR3: TGTGCCAGCAGCTTAAGGGGCGACAGGCTTGGTGAAGCTTTCTTT.

The chain links TRBV11-3 to TRBJ2-2; D unresolved. Trimming stripped 8 bases from V and 2 bases from J, with 12 bases between. This CDR3 has 14 amino acids. Germline V lookup: CDR1 SGHNT, CDR2 YENEEA. The CDR3 DNA reads as TGTGCCAGCGGTAAGACTGGAAACACCGGGGAGCTGTTTTTT. Residues: CASGKTGNTGELFF. Drawing the rest from reference TRBV11-3 and TRBJ2-2, the complete variable domain is EAGVVQSPRYKIIEKKQPVAFWCNPISGHNTLYWYLQNLGQGPELLIRYENEEAVDDSQLPKDRFSAERLKGVDSTLKIQPAELGDSAVYLCASGKTGNTGELFFGEGSRLTVL.

This chain joins TRBV7-8 and TRBJ2-7, with 7 bases aligning to TRBD2. The CDR3 runs 16 residues. V shed 3 bases, J shed 2 bases, and the junction held 10 bases outside the gene matches. Germline CDR1 reads SGHVS; CDR2 reads FQNEAQ. CDR3 amino acids: CASSFPTRGGAYEQYF. In nucleotides, the CDR3 is TGTGCCAGCAGCTTTCCGACCCGGGGAGGGGCCTACGAGCAGTACTTC. Drawing the rest from reference TRBV7-8 and TRBJ2-7, the complete variable domain is GAGVSQSPRYKVAKRGQDVALRCDPISGHVSLFWYQQALGQGPEFLTYFQNEAQLDKSGLPSDRFFAERPEGSVSTLKIQRTQQEDSAVYLCASSFPTRGGAYEQYFGPGTRLTVT.

The chain recombines TRBV5-1 with TRBJ2-1; TRBD2 matches at 10 bases. CDR1 SGHRS and CDR2 YFSETQ come from the germline V gene. Trimming cost V 4 bases and J 5 bases; bases outside gene matches: 9. This CDR3 has 16 amino acids. CDR3 DNA sequence: TGCGCCAGCAGCCCGTCCGGGACTAGCGTAGACAATGAGCAGTTCTTC. Its translation: CASSPSGTSVDNEQFF. Full variable domain (outside the CDR3, taken from reference TRBV5-1 and TRBJ2-1): KAGVTQTPRYLIKTRGQQVTLSCSPISGHRSVSWYQQTPGQGLQFLFEYFSETQRNKGNFPGRFSGRQFSNSRSEMNVSTLELGDSALYLCASSPSGTSVDNEQFFGPGTRLTVL.

This chain uses TRBV7-3 with TRBJ2-5; 8 nucleotides agree with TRBD2. Germline CDR1 is SGHTA and CDR2 is FQGTGA. The CDR3 totals 16 residues. V lost 5 bases and J lost 1; bases outside the gene matches: 9. In DNA form, the CDR3 reads TGTGCCAGCAGCCCTTGGGGTAGCGGGGCCCAAGAGACCCAGTACTTC. Translation: CASSPWGSGAQETQYF.

This sequence joins TRBV28 and TRBJ1-2; D unclear. V lost 2 bases to trimming and J lost 4 bases, with 8 bases between them. This CDR3 is 13 amino acids long. Germline V gives CDR1 MDHEN, CDR2 SYDVKM. The CDR3 here is CASSLAGSYGYTF. CDR3 DNA sequence: TGTGCCAGCAGTTTAGCGGGGTCCTATGGCTACACCTTC.

The chain is built from TRBV18 and TRBJ1-6; 9 nucleotides line up with TRBD1. From germline, CDR1 is KGHSH and CDR2 LQKENI. The length of the CDR3 is 16 residues. The trim removed 3 bases at V and 7 bases at J, leaving 7 bases unmatched. CDR3 sequence: CASSPLTGGWNSPLHF. The CDR3 DNA follows: TGTGCCAGCTCACCGCTGACAGGGGGGTGGAATTCACCCCTCCACTTT.